One and the same sample provided the 26 T cell receptor beta chains below, sequenced in a study of blood T cells in healthy people across ages (dated by TCRdb to the mid-2010s). The library was made by 5' RACE. Sequencing used an Illumina HiSeq 2500. A second PCR of roughly 7 to 11 cycles was performed with a sample-barcoded 5' primer and a J-beta primer mix. TCRdb handled the public reads itself, with Q25 trimming in fastp and clone calling in MiXCR, and kept productive beta chains. Rows are combined by CDR3 protein, so each entry shows the most common genes and DNA. This sample has some 1.6 million distinct CDR3 sequences in its table, and about 35% of those were observed once. The ten top clones hold around 11% of the sample. Sequences were obtained from blood. The receptors were sampled from a woman aged 25 to 45 in good health.

This chain links TRBV20-1 with TRBJ2-7; TRBD1 aligns across 7 bases. The CDR3 length is 13 residues. V dropped 3 bases and J dropped 3; count of bases not matched to a gene: 5. Per germline, CDR1 DFQATT and CDR2 SNEGSKA (reference sequence). DNA of the CDR3: TGCAGTGCTAGGACAGGGTTAAACTACGAGCAGTACTTC. The encoded protein is CSARTGLNYEQYF.

This clonotype has more than one count but fewer than ten. The V gene is TRBV27, the J gene TRBJ1-1; the D is unclear. Germline assignment: CDR1 MNHEY and CDR2 SMNVEV (reference sequence). The CDR3 has 11 residues. Trimming removed 8 bases from V and 6 bases from J, with 10 bases in between. In nucleotides, the CDR3 is TGTGCCAGCGGATCAAGGGCTGAAGCTTTCTTT. Protein: CASGSRAEAFF.

This clonotype was recorded a few times. This sequence joins TRBV4-1 and TRBJ1-2; D unclear. V was shortened by 4 bases and J by 3 bases, with 18 bases between the two germline ends. CDR3 length equals 16 residues. The V gene's germline CDR1 is MGHRA and CDR2 YSYEKL. The CDR3 loop reads CASSPRLGGEDYGYTF. The CDR3 DNA reads as TGCGCCAGCAGCCCGCGCCTTGGTGGAGAAGACTATGGCTACACCTTC.

This clonotype has more than one count but fewer than ten. This chain connects TRBV4-2 to TRBJ2-5; tentatively, D is TRBD2 (7 bases). The CDR3 runs 18 residues. Germline V gives CDR1 LGHNA, CDR2 YNFKEQ. The V gene lost 0 bases and the J gene lost 2 bases, with 19 bases spanning the gap. CDR3: CASSQDLSSSGTQETQYF. The CDR3 DNA is TGTGCCAGCAGCCAAGATTTAAGTTCGAGCGGGACACAAGAGACCCAGTACTTC.

This sequence joins TRBV7-8 and TRBJ2-4, with TRBD2 as a possible D gene (6 bases). The J call is doubtful: the DNA matches TRBJ2-7 better. CDR1 and CDR2 (germline): SGHVS, FQNEAQ. The CDR3 has 14 amino acids. CDR3 protein: CASSGRDWGYEQYF. The CDR3 DNA follows: TGTGCCAGCAGCGGGCGGGATTGGGGGTACGAGCAGTACTTC.

In its sample, this clonotype was seen many times. V usage is TRBV29-1 and J usage is TRBJ2-3, with D tentatively TRBD2 (6 bases). The germline V and J ends were trimmed by 7 bases and 2 bases, with 13 bases remaining between them. Per germline, CDR1 SQVTM and CDR2 ANQGSEA. This CDR3 comprises 13 residues. The CDR3 sequence is CSGRDSLTDTQYF. The CDR3 nucleotides read TGCAGCGGCCGGGACTCCCTCACAGATACGCAGTATTTT.

This clonotype was observed a handful of times. The chain is built from TRBV20-1 and TRBJ1-2; the D gene is possibly TRBD1 (5 bases). Germline assignment: CDR1 DFQATT and CDR2 SNEGSKA (reference sequence). The CDR3 extends over 11 amino acids. Trimming removed 6 bases from V and 8 bases from J, with 13 bases in between. CDR3: CSANAGRGYTF. The CDR3 coding sequence is TGCAGTGCCAATGCGGGACGCGGCTACACCTTC.

V and J are TRBV6-5 and TRBJ2-7; 9 positions agree with TRBD1. The CDR3 is 14 amino acids. With V trimmed by 4 bases and J by 4 bases, 5 bases remained unmatched. Germline V gene lookup returns CDR1 MNHEY and CDR2 SVGAGI. CDR3 in amino acids: CASSSRGQGYEQYF. The CDR3 coding sequence is TGTGCCAGCAGTTCTCGAGGACAGGGGTACGAGCAGTACTTC.

This clonotype was counted a few times. V gene TRBV7-2 combines with J gene TRBJ2-1; D possibly corresponds to TRBD2 (6 bases). The length of the CDR3 is 14 residues. V dropped 5 bases and J dropped 9 bases, with 17 bases sitting between them. Germline V gene data show CDR1 as SGHTA and CDR2 as FQGNSA. As DNA, the CDR3 is TGTGCCAGCAGCCGTGGGGGACTGGGGACTGAGCAGTTCTTC. Protein product: CASSRGGLGTEQFF.

This clonotype was observed a handful of times. The chain recombines TRBV29-1 with TRBJ2-7; 8 positions match TRBD2. The J segment lost 2 bases and the V segment lost 6 bases, leaving 6 bases of the junction unmatched. Germline CDR1 SQVTM, CDR2 ANQGSEA. The CDR3 extends over 13 amino acids. The CDR3 bases are TGCAGCGTCGCTAGCGGGCTCACCTACGAGCAGTACTTC. Translated, it gives CSVASGLTYEQYF.

This clonotype has more than one count but fewer than ten. The chain links TRBV28 to TRBJ2-5; TRBD2 matches at 8 bases. Germline loops: CDR1 MDHEN, CDR2 SYDVKM. The CDR3 sequence is 15 residues long. The ends lost 6 bases at V and 4 bases at J; junction bases unmatched: 10. This chain's CDR3 is CASRASGPRSETQYF. In DNA form, the CDR3 reads TGTGCCAGCAGAGCTAGCGGGCCCAGGTCAGAGACCCAGTACTTC.

This clonotype has a handful of counts. The chain uses TRBV27 and TRBJ2-1; 7 bases are shared with TRBD2. CDR3 length: 15 residues. J was trimmed by 7 bases and V by 3 bases; bases with no gene match: 9. Germline CDR1 is MNHEY and CDR2 is SMNVEV (reference sequence). The CDR3 coding sequence is TGTGCCAGCAGTTTGGGTCTAGCGGTCCGGAATGAGCAGTTCTTC. Its translation is CASSLGLAVRNEQFF.

CDR3 DNA: TGCAGTGCCACCAGCCTCCAAGGGACTAGCATTGAGCAGTTCTTC. Protein: CSATSLQGTSIEQFF. The V call is TRBV20-1, the J call TRBJ2-1, with 9 bases lining up with TRBD2. V shed 6 bases, J shed 9 bases, and the junction held 15 bases outside the gene matches. The CDR3 totals 15 residues. Germline V gene data show CDR1 as DFQATT and CDR2 as SNEGSKA (reference sequence).

This clonotype occurred many times. The CDR3 DNA is TGTGCCAGCAGCAAGGGGGCCGAGTGGGACAATGAGCAGTTCTTC. The encoded protein is CASSKGAEWDNEQFF. The gene calls are TRBV6-4 and TRBJ2-1, with TRBD1 identical over 7 bases. The V and J ends lost 6 bases and 5 bases, in that order; junction bases with no gene match: 10. The CDR3 runs 15 residues. CDR1 is MRHNA and CDR2 is SNTAGT in the germline V gene.

Comments on this clonotype: A much larger clone differs by one base, so this may be a read error. The chain employs TRBV6-1 and TRBJ2-3; 10 positions match TRBD2. V lost 2 bases to trimming and J lost 4 bases; unmatched junction nucleotides: 9. Germline values: CDR1 MNHNS, CDR2 SASEGT. This CDR3 spans 17 amino acids. CDR3 nucleotide sequence: TGTGCCAGCAGTGAAAATCAGGCGGGGACTAGCGCAGATACGCAGTATTTT. Translation gives CASSENQAGTSADTQYF.

This clonotype was detected only a few times. The CDR3 is CASSLGYGTGENTEAFF. The CDR3 bases are TGTGCCAGCAGCTTAGGGTACGGGACAGGGGAGAACACTGAAGCTTTCTTT. This rearrangement joins TRBV7-9 to TRBJ1-1, with 10 bases fitting TRBD1. The CDR3 is 17 amino acids. CDR1 and CDR2 (germline): SEHNR, FQNEAQ (reference sequence). V lost 1 base, J lost 1 base, and 6 bases stayed unmatched.

The rearrangement uses TRBV27 and TRBJ2-3; a possible D gene is TRBD2 (5 bases). CDR1 is MNHEY and CDR2 is SMNVEV in the germline V gene (reference sequence). V lost 7 bases and J lost 7, with 18 bases in between. The CDR3 extends over 14 amino acids. CDR3 region: CASTLRGKSNTQYF. Here the CDR3 DNA reads TGTGCCAGCACCCTAAGAGGGAAATCGAATACGCAGTATTTT.

The rearrangement joins TRBV3-1 to TRBJ2-5; 12 bases are shared with TRBD2. The CDR3 extends over 22 amino acids. Unmatched junction bases numbered 21, after V lost 0 bases and J lost 4 bases. CDR1 LGHDT and CDR2 YNNKEL come from the germline V gene (reference sequence). The CDR3 protein is CASSQDLPGASGGAFRAETQYF. The CDR3, as DNA: TGTGCCAGCAGCCAAGATCTCCCTGGGGCTAGCGGGGGGGCTTTTCGCGCAGAGACCCAGTACTTC.

This clonotype has just a few counts. The V gene is TRBV10-3, the J gene TRBJ1-5; weak D call: TRBD1 (6 bases). V was trimmed by 6 bases and J by 6 bases, leaving 15 bases between them. Germline V lookup: CDR1 ENHRY, CDR2 SYGVKD. The CDR3 contains 14 residues. The CDR3 spells CAISGNREGQPQHF. In nucleotides, the CDR3 is TGTGCCATCAGCGGCAACAGGGAAGGTCAGCCCCAGCATTTT.

The chain has TRBV20-1 and TRBJ2-7, with TRBD2 as a possible D gene (6 bases). The CDR3 covers 15 residues. Germline values: CDR1 DFQATT, CDR2 SNEGSKA (reference sequence). V shed 0 bases and J shed 0 bases, with 12 bases lying between them. CDR3: CSARDQRVLSYEQYF. The CDR3 DNA reads TGCAGTGCTAGAGACCAGCGGGTCCTCTCCTACGAGCAGTACTTC.

This clonotype was detected ten times or more. The genes are TRBV5-5 and TRBJ2-7; D tentatively reads TRBD1 or TRBD2 (5 bases each). Germline loops: CDR1 SGHKS, CDR2 YYEKEE (reference sequence). V lost 4 bases and J 0 bases, leaving 14 bases between the germline ends. The CDR3 has 15 amino acids. Here the CDR3 reads CASSPSGRTSYEQYF. The CDR3 nucleotides are TGTGCCAGCAGCCCCTCGGGGCGGACCTCCTACGAGCAGTACTTC.

This clonotype has more than one count but fewer than ten. The rearrangement links TRBV25-1 to TRBJ1-2; 7 bases align to TRBD1. Germline values: CDR1 MGHDK, CDR2 SYGVNS. There are 14 residues in the CDR3. The V segment lost 8 bases and the J segment 5 bases; nucleotides outside the gene matches: 11. CDR3 bases: TGTGCCAGCTCCCCCACAGGGGTCGGGTATGGCTACACCTTC. Translated, it gives CASSPTGVGYGYTF.

This clonotype was recorded a few times. This rearrangement joins TRBV6-2 or TRBV6-3 to TRBJ2-1; D may be TRBD2 (6 bases). CDR1 is MNHEY, CDR2 SVGEGT, per germline. The germline V and J ends were trimmed by 8 bases and 3 bases, with 11 bases remaining between them. The CDR3 spans 13 residues. CDR3 loop: CASQPGVYNEQFF. CDR3 DNA: TGTGCCAGCCAACCGGGGGTCTACAATGAGCAGTTCTTC.

The genes are TRBV7-3 and TRBJ2-1, with 8 bases that match TRBD2. From germline, CDR1 is SGHTA and CDR2 FQGTGA. V gave up 2 bases and J gave up 4 bases; unmatched junction bases: 13. This CDR3 has 18 amino acids. As DNA, the CDR3 is TGTGCCAGCAGCTTACAGGGGACTAGGGGACAAGGGTACAATGAGCAGTTCTTC. It encodes CASSLQGTRGQGYNEQFF.

This chain joins TRBV6-5 and TRBJ2-7, with D possibly TRBD1 on 6 matching bases. The CDR3 has 16 amino acids. V was trimmed by 0 bases and J by 1 base, leaving 13 bases between them. Germline assignment: CDR1 MNHEY and CDR2 SVGAGI. The CDR3 nucleotides read TGTGCCAGCAGTTACTCAGACAACAGGGAGTCCTACGAGCAGTACTTC. This codes for CASSYSDNRESYEQYF.

This clonotype showed up just a few times. The V call is TRBV7-8, the J call TRBJ2-7; 9 bases fit TRBD1. The CDR3 contains 14 residues. Per the germline V gene, CDR1 is SGHVS and CDR2 is FQNEAQ. V lost 2 bases and J lost 7; bases outside the gene matches: 6. The CDR3 protein is CASSLRTGVREQYF. In DNA form, the CDR3 reads TGTGCCAGCAGCTTAAGGACAGGGGTGAGGGAGCAGTACTTC.